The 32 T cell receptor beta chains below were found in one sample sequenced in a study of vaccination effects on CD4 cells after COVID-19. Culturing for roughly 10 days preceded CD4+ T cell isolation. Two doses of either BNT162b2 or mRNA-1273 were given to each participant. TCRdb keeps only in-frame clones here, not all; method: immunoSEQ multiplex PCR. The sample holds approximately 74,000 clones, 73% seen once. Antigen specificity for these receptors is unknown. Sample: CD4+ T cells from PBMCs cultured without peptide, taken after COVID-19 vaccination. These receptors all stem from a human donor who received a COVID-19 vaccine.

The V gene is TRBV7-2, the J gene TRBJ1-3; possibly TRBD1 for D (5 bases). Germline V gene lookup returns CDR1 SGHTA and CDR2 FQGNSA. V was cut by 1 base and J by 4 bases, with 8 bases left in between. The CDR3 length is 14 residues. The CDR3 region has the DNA TGTGCCAGCAGCTTAGTGCCAGGGGGAAACACCATATATTTT. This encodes CASSLVPGGNTIYF.

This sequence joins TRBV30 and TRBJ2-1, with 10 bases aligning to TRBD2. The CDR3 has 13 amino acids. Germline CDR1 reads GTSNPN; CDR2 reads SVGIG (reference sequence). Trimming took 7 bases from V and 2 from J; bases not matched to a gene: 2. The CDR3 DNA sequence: TGTGCCTTCAGCGGGGGGGCCTACAATGAGCAGTTCTTC. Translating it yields CAFSGGAYNEQFF.

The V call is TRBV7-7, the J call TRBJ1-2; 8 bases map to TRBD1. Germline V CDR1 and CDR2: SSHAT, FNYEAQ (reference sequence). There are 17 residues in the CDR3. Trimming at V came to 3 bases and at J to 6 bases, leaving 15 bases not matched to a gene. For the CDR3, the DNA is TGTGCCAGCAGCTTCCGCCCGACAGGGGCCAGGAGGGATGGCTACACCTTC. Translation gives CASSFRPTGARRDGYTF.

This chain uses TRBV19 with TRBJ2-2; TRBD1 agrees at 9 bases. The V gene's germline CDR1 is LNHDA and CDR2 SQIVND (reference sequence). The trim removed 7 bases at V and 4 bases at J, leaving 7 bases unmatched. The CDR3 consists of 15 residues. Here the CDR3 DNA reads TGTGCCAGTAAGATGACAGGGGGTGTCACCGGGGAGCTGTTTTTT. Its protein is CASKMTGGVTGELFF.

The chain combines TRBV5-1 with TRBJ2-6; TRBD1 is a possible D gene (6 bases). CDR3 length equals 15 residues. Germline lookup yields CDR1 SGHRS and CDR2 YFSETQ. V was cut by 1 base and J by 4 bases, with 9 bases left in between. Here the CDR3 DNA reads TGCGCCAGCAGCTTGCAGGGGTCAGGGGCCAACGTCCTGACTTTC. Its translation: CASSLQGSGANVLTF.

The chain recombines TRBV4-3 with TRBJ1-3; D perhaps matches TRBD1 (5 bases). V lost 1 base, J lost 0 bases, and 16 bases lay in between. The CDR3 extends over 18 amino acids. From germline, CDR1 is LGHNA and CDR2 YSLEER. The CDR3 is CASSQAGRGPYSGNTIYF. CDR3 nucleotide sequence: TGCGCCAGCAGCCAAGCTGGGAGGGGCCCATACTCTGGAAACACCATATATTTT.

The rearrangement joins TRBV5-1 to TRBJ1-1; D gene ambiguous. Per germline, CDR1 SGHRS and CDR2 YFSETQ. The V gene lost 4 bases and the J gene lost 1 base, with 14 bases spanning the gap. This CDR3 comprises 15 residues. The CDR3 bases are TGCGCCAGCAGCCTTAGATTAGCCCGGAACACTGAAGCTTTCTTT. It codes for CASSLRLARNTEAFF.

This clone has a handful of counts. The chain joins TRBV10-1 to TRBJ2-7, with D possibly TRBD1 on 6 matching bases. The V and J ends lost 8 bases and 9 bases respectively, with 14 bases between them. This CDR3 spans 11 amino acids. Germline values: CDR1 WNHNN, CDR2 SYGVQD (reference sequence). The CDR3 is CASQDSPGQYV. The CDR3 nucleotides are TGCGCCAGCCAGGACAGTCCGGGGCAGTACGTC.

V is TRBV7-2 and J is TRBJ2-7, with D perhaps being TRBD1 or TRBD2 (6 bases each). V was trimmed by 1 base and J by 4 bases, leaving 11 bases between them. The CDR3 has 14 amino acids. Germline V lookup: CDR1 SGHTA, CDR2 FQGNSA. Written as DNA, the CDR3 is TGTGCCAGCAGCTTAGGAGGGGGGATGTACGAGCAGTACGTC. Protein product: CASSLGGGMYEQYV.

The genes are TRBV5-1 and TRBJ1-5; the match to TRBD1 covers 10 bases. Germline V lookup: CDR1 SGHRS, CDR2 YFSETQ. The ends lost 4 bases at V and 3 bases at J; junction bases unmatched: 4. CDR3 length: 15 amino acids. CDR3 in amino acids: CASSPGTGDNQPQHF. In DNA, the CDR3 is TGCGCCAGCAGCCCTGGGACAGGGGACAATCAGCCCCAGCATTTT.

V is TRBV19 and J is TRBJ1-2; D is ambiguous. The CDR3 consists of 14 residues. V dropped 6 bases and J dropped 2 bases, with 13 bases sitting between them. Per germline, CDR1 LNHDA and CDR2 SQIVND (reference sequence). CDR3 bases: TGTGCCAGTAGGAGTGGCAGGCTCAACTATGGCTACACCTTC. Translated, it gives CASRSGRLNYGYTF.

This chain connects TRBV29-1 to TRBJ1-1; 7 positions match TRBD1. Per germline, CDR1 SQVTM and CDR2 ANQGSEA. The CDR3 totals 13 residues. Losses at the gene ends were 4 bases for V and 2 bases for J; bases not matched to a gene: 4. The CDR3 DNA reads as TGCAGCGTTGGGACAGGCCGAAACACTGAAGCTTTCTTT. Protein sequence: CSVGTGRNTEAFF.

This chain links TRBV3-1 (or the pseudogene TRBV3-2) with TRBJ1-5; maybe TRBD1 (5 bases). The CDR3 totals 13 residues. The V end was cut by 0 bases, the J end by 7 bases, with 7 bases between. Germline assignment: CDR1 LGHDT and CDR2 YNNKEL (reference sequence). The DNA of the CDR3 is TGTGCCAGCAGCCAAGAGGGACTGCAGCCCCAGCATTTT. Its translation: CASSQEGLQPQHF.

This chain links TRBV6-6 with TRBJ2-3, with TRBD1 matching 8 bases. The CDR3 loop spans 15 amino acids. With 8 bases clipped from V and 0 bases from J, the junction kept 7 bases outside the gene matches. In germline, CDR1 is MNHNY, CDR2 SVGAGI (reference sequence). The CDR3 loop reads CASRDRGRSTDTQYF. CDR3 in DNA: TGTGCCAGCCGAGACAGGGGAAGAAGCACAGATACGCAGTATTTT.

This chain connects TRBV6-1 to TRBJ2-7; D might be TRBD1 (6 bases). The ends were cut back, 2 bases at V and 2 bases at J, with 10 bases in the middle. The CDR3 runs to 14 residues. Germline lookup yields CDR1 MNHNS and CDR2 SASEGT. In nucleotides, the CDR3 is TGTGCCAGCAGTGAACTTGGGGGCGCCTACGAGCAGTACGTC. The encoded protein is CASSELGGAYEQYV.

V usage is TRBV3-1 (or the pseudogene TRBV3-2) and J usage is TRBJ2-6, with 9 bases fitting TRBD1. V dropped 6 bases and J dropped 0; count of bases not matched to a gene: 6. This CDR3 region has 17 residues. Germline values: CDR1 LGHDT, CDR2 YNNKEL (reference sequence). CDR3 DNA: TGTGCCAGCAGTCGACAGGGGGGCACCTCTGGGGCCAACGTCCTGACTTTC. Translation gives CASSRQGGTSGANVLTF.

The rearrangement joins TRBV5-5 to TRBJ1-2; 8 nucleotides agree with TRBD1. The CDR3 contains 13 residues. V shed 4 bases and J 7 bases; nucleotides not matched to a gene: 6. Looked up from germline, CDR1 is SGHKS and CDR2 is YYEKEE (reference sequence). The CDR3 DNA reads TGTGCCAGCAGCCCCCAGGGGGCCCGTGGCTACACCTTC. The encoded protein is CASSPQGARGYTF.

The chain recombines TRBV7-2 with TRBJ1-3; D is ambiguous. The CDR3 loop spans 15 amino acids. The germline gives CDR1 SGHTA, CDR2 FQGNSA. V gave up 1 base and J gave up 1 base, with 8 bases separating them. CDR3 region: CASSLVSLSGNTIYF. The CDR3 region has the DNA TGTGCCAGCAGCTTAGTGTCCCTTTCTGGAAACACCATATATTTT.

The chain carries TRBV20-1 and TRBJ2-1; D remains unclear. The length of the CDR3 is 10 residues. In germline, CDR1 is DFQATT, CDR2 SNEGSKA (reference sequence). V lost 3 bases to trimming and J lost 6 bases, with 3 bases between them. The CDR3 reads CSASANEQFF. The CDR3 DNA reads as TGCAGTGCTAGCGCCAATGAGCAGTTCTTC.

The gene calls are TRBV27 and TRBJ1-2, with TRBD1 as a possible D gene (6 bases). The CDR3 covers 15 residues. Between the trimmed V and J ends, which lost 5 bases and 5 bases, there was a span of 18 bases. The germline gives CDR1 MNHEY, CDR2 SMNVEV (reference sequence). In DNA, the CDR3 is TGTGCCAGCAGTGCATCAGGGGTCCGCTCATATGGCTACACCTTC. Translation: CASSASGVRSYGYTF.

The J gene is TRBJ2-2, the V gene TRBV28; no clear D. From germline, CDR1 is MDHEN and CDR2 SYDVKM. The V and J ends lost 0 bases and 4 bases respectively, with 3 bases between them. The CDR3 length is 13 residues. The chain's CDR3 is CASSLWGTGELFF. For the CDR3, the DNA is TGTGCCAGCAGTTTATGGGGCACCGGGGAGCTGTTTTTT.

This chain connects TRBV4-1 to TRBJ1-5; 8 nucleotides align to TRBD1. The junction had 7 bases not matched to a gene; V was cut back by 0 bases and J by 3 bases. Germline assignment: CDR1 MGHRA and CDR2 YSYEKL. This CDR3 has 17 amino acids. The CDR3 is CASSQEYRGSFNQPQHF. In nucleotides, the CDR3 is TGCGCCAGCAGCCAAGAGTACAGGGGGAGCTTCAATCAGCCCCAGCATTTT.

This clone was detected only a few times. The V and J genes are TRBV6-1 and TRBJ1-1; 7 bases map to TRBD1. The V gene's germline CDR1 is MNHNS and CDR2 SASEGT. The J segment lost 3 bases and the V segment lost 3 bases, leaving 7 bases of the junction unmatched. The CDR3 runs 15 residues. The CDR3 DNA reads TGTGCCAGCAGTGAGGGCAGGGGGGCGGACACTGAAGCTTTCTTT. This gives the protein CASSEGRGADTEAFF.

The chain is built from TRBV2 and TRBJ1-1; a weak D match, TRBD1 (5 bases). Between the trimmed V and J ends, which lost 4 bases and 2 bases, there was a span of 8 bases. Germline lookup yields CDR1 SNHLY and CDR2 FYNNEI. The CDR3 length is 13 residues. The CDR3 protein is CASSGDQNTEAFF. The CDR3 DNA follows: TGTGCCAGCAGTGGGGACCAAAACACTGAAGCTTTCTTT.

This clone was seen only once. The CDR3 sequence is CASSLRPGGHWYF. As DNA, the CDR3 is TGTGCCAGCAGCTTAAGGCCAGGGGGGCACTGGTACTTC. This chain links TRBV11-2 with TRBJ2-5, with a weak D call TRBD1 (7 bases). Germline loops: CDR1 SGHAT, CDR2 FQNNGV. V was trimmed by 2 bases and J by 13 bases, leaving 17 bases between them. This CDR3 is 13 amino acids long.

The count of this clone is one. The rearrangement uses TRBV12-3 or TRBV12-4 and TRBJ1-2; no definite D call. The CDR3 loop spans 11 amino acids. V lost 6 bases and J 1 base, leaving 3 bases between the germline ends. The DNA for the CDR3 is TGTGCCAGCAGCCGTAACTATGGCTACACCTTC. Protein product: CASSRNYGYTF.

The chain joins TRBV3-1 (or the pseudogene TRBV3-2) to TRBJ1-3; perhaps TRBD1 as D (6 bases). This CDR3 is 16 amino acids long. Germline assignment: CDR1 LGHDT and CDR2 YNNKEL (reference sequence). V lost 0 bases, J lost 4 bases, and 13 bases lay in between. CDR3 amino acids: CASSQDKSTGGNTIYF. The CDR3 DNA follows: TGTGCCAGCAGCCAAGATAAATCGACAGGAGGAAACACCATATATTTT.

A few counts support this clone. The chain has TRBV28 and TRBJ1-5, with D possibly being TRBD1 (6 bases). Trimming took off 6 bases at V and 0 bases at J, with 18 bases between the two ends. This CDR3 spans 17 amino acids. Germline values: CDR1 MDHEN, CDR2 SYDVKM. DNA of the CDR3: TGTGCCAGCAGAAAAGGGGGGTTTATATTTAGCAATCAGCCCCAGCATTTT. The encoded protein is CASRKGGFIFSNQPQHF.

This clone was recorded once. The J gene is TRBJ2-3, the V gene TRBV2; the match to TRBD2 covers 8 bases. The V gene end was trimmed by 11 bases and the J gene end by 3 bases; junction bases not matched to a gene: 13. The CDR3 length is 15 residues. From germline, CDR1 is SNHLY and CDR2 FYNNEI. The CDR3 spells CASFTASGGTDTQYF. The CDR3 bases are TGTGCCTCATTCACGGCCAGCGGGGGTACAGATACGCAGTATTTT.

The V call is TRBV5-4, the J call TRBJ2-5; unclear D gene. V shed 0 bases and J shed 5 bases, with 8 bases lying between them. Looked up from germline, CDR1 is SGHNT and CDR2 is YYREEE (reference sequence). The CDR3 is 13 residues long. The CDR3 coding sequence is TGTGCCAGCAGCTTGGTTGGTGGGGAGACCCAGTACTTC. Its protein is CASSLVGGETQYF.

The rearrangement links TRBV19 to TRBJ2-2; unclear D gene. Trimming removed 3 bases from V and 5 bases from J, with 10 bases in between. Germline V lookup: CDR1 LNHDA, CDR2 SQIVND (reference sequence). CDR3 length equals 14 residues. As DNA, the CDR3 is TGTGCCAGTAGTATCATGGCTGGGACCGGGGAGCTGTTTTTT. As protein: CASSIMAGTGELFF.

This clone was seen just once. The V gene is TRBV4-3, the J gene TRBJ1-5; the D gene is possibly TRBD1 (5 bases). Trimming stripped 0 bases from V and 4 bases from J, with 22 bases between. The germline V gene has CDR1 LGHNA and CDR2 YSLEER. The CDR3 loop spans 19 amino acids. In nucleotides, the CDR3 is TGCGCCAGCAGCCAAGATCTGTCGGGACTCCTGTTTGGAAATCAGCCCCAGCATTTT. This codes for CASSQDLSGLLFGNQPQHF.